Below are 6 T cell receptor beta chains sequenced from a single sample in a study of blood T cells in healthy people across ages. Combining a sample-barcoded 5' primer with a J-beta primer mix, a second PCR ran for roughly 6 to 12 cycles. TCRdb passed the 5' RACE reads through MiXCR, listing each CDR3 protein once. Of hundreds of thousands of distinct CDR3 sequences detected, 58% appear once; the ten largest clones hold over 30%. The sequencing input was blood. Source of these receptors: a man in his fifties or sixties in good health.

This clonotype was seen a few times. The rearrangement uses TRBV20-1 and TRBJ2-1, with 12 bases identical to TRBD2. The ends lost 3 bases at V and 0 bases at J; junction bases unmatched: 6. The CDR3 runs 17 residues. Germline CDR1 reads DFQATT; CDR2 reads SNEGSKA (reference sequence). CDR3 nucleotides: TGCAGTGCTAGCCGACTAGCGGGGGTCAGCTCCTACAATGAGCAGTTCTTC. It codes for CSASRLAGVSSYNEQFF.

The J gene is TRBJ2-7, the V gene TRBV7-2; D unresolved. The length of the CDR3 is 15 residues. V was pared by 2 bases and J by 4 bases, with 15 bases between. The germline V gene encodes CDR1 SGHTA and CDR2 FQGNSA. This CDR3 reads CASSLTPAGTYEQYF. The CDR3 DNA reads as TGTGCCAGCAGCTTAACCCCGGCCGGAACATACGAGCAGTACTTC.

The chain joins TRBV9 to TRBJ1-2; D gene ambiguous. The CDR3 consists of 15 residues. CDR1 and CDR2 from the germline V gene are SGDLS and YYNGEE. The V end was cut by 1 base, the J end by 1 base, with 11 bases between. CDR3 nucleotide sequence: TGTGCCAGCAGCGTATCACAAGCGCTTAACTATGGCTACACCTTC. Residues: CASSVSQALNYGYTF.

This rearrangement joins TRBV24-1 to TRBJ2-1; possible D gene TRBD1, 5 bases. The germline V gene encodes CDR1 KGHDR and CDR2 SFDVKD. This CDR3 region has 15 residues. Trimming took 4 bases from V and 5 from J, leaving 14 bases between them. This chain's CDR3 is CATSDPRVGNNEQFF. The DNA of the CDR3 is TGTGCCACCAGTGACCCCAGGGTGGGGAACAATGAGCAGTTCTTC.

The chain carries TRBV5-1 and TRBJ2-3; no definite D call. The CDR3 loop spans 18 amino acids. V lost 1 base, J lost 1 base, and 19 bases lay in between. The germline CDR1 and CDR2 sequences are SGHRS and YFSETQ. The DNA of the CDR3 is TGCGCCAGCAGCTTGCGCCCTAAGGACCAATTTCGCACAGATACGCAGTATTTT. Its protein is CASSLRPKDQFRTDTQYF.

The chain carries TRBV5-6 and TRBJ2-3, with TRBD2 matching over 14 bases. The CDR3 has 16 residues. The germline gives CDR1 SGHDT, CDR2 YYEEEE. The trim removed 4 bases at V and 8 bases at J, leaving 9 bases unmatched. The CDR3 coding sequence is TGTGCCAGCAGCAACGGACTAGCGGGGGGCGTTTTTACGCAGTATTTT. This encodes CASSNGLAGGVFTQYF.